Presented here are 25 T cell receptor beta chains from one specimen sequenced in a study of OX40 agonist ivuxolimab in advanced cancers. Method: immunoSEQ multiplex PCR; TCRdb's copy keeps in-frame clones and lacks some. The sample carries about 18,000 clones, roughly 78% recorded once. The input for sequencing was CD4+ or CD8+ T cells sorted from blood, taken in a trial of the OX40 agonist ivuxolimab. All receptors derive from an adult with an advanced solid tumor such as melanoma, head and neck, liver or kidney cancer.

V usage is TRBV29-1 and J usage is TRBJ1-1, with a weak D call TRBD1 (5 bases). Trimming stripped 4 bases from V and 2 bases from J, with 8 bases between. Germline CDR1 is SQVTM and CDR2 is ANQGSEA. The CDR3 runs to 12 residues. Here the CDR3 DNA reads TGCAGCGTTGGGAGGGGCAACACTGAAGCTTTCTTT. Amino acid sequence: CSVGRGNTEAFF. Variable domain in full (rest from reference TRBV29-1 and TRBJ1-1): SAVISQKPSRDICQRGTSLTIQCQVDSQVTMMFWYRQQPGQSLTLIATANQGSEATYESGFVIDKFPISRPNLTFSTLTVSNMSPEDSSIYLCSVGRGNTEAFFGQGTRLTVV.

CDR3 residues: CSVVFREFRVAEAQETQYF. The CDR3 nucleotides are TGCAGCGTTGTGTTCAGGGAATTTAGAGTGGCGGAAGCACAAGAGACCCAGTACTTC. The chain is built from TRBV29-1 and TRBJ2-5; TRBD1 is a possible D gene (5 bases). The germline gives CDR1 SQVTM, CDR2 ANQGSEA. The V end lost 4 bases, the J end lost 2 bases, and 29 bases lay between the germline ends. The CDR3 totals 19 residues.

The chain joins TRBV5-4 to TRBJ2-7; D possibly matches TRBD1 or TRBD2 (5 bases each). Germline V lookup: CDR1 SGHNT, CDR2 YYREEE (reference sequence). The CDR3 is 14 residues long. V was trimmed by 1 base and J by 4 bases, leaving 12 bases between them. This CDR3 reads CASSLSGTQYEQYF. The CDR3 DNA follows: TGTGCCAGCAGCTTGTCTGGGACCCAATACGAGCAGTACTTC.

This clone was observed a few times. The chain recombines TRBV30 with TRBJ2-1; 7 bases align to TRBD1. Germline values: CDR1 GTSNPN, CDR2 SVGIG (reference sequence). This CDR3 has 13 residues. J lost 12 bases, V lost 2 bases, and 10 bases had no gene match. CDR3 coding DNA: TGTGCCTGGAGTTCAGGACAGGATGATAGGCAGTTCTTC. Translating it yields CAWSSGQDDRQFF.

The J gene is TRBJ2-2, the V gene TRBV5-8; 7 bases map to TRBD1. This CDR3 has 15 residues. The trim removed 6 bases at V and 5 bases at J, leaving 10 bases unmatched. Germline CDR1 is SGHTS and CDR2 is YDEGEE. The CDR3 region has the DNA TGTGCCAGCAATCTCCGGGACAGAGAGACCGGGGAGCTGTTTTTT. Translated: CASNLRDRETGELFF. The entire variable domain, with the rest obtained from reference TRBV5-8 and TRBJ2-2, is as follows: EAGVTQSPTHLIKTRGQQATLRCSPISGHTSVYWYQQALGLGLQFLLWYDEGEERNRGNFPPRFSGRQFPNYSSELNVNALELEDSALYLCASNLRDRETGELFFGEGSRLTVL.

The gene calls are TRBV27 and TRBJ2-1; either TRBD1 or TRBD2 may fit D (5 bases each). CDR1 and CDR2 from the germline V gene are MNHEY and SMNVEV (reference sequence). Trimming stripped 5 bases from V and 5 bases from J, with 16 bases between. The CDR3 contains 15 residues. CDR3 in DNA: TGTGCCAGCAGTGACTACCGGGACGGGGACAATGAGCAGTTCTTC. Residues: CASSDYRDGDNEQFF.

The CDR3 sequence: CAWRDSGYYEQYF. The CDR3 nucleotides read TGTGCCTGGAGGGATAGCGGATACTACGAGCAGTACTTC. The chain is built from TRBV30 and TRBJ2-7; TRBD2 is a possible D gene (6 bases). V lost 3 bases and J lost 3, with 12 bases in between. The germline V gene encodes CDR1 GTSNPN and CDR2 SVGIG (reference sequence). The CDR3 extends over 13 amino acids. The entire variable domain, with the rest obtained from reference TRBV30 and TRBJ2-7, is as follows: SQTIHQWPATLVQPVGSPLSLECTVEGTSNPNLYWYRQAAGRGLQLLFYSVGIGQISSEVPQNLSASRPQDRQFILSSKKLLLSDSGFYLCAWRDSGYYEQYFGPGTRLTVT.

The chain couples TRBV29-1 to TRBJ2-1; TRBD1 or TRBD2 may be the D gene (6 bases each). V lost 3 bases and J lost 13, with 13 bases in between. Germline V lookup: CDR1 SQVTM, CDR2 ANQGSEA. The CDR3 has 11 residues. CDR3 sequence: CSVESLGGQFF. The CDR3 region has the DNA TGCAGCGTTGAGTCGTTGGGGGGCCAGTTCTTC.

The sample holds a few counts of this clone. This chain uses TRBV7-9 with TRBJ2-1, with D maybe TRBD1 (6 bases). Between the trimmed V and J ends, which lost 5 bases and 9 bases, there was a span of 14 bases. This CDR3 spans 13 amino acids. Germline V gene data show CDR1 as SEHNR and CDR2 as FQNEAQ (reference sequence). Here the CDR3 reads CASSPNLGGEQFF. CDR3 DNA: TGTGCCAGCAGCCCTAACCTAGGGGGTGAGCAGTTCTTC.

The CDR3: CASSSGVSYEQYF. The CDR3 DNA is TGTGCCAGCAGCTCTGGTGTATCCTACGAGCAGTACTTC. V is TRBV5-5 and J is TRBJ2-7; D remains ambiguous. Germline lookup yields CDR1 SGHKS and CDR2 YYEKEE (reference sequence). V was pared by 3 bases and J by 1 base, with 8 bases between. This CDR3 spans 13 amino acids.

This chain links TRBV6-6 with TRBJ2-2; D ambiguous. From germline, CDR1 is MNHNY and CDR2 SVGAGI (reference sequence). This CDR3 is built from 13 residues. The V and J ends lost 2 bases and 6 bases respectively, with 7 bases between them. DNA of the CDR3: TGTGCCAGCAGTTACCAGGAAGCCGGGGAGCTGTTTTTT. Translation gives CASSYQEAGELFF.

This chain uses TRBV7-3 with TRBJ2-5; no clear D gene. The CDR3 is 15 amino acids. Trimming left V 2 bases short and J 1 base short, with 11 bases between. Germline CDR1 is SGHTA and CDR2 is FQGTGA. The CDR3 DNA sequence: TGTGCCAGCAGCTTAGGTCCGTCATTCCAAGAGACCCAGTACTTC. Amino acids: CASSLGPSFQETQYF.

The chain combines TRBV7-3 with TRBJ2-1; no reliable D call. The CDR3 has 13 residues. Trimming cost V 3 bases and J 5 bases, with 8 bases left between them. The germline V gene has CDR1 SGHTA and CDR2 FQGTGA. The CDR3 DNA reads TGTGCCAGCAGCTTCGGCGGAAACAATGAGCAGTTCTTC. Its translation is CASSFGGNNEQFF.

This clone was counted a few times. The chain is built from TRBV13 and TRBJ1-1; no firm D call. In germline, CDR1 is PRHDT, CDR2 FYEKMQ (reference sequence). V was shortened by 2 bases and J by 4 bases, with 8 bases between the two germline ends. The CDR3 is 13 amino acids. The CDR3 sequence: CASSLSVFTEAFF. The CDR3 DNA reads TGTGCCAGCAGCTTAAGCGTATTCACTGAAGCTTTCTTT.

V is TRBV9 and J is TRBJ1-1, with D possibly being TRBD1 (5 bases). The germline V and J ends were trimmed by 4 bases and 3 bases, with 16 bases remaining between them. The CDR3 extends over 15 amino acids. Per germline, CDR1 SGDLS and CDR2 YYNGEE. The chain's CDR3 is CASSPGMGRDTEAFF. DNA of the CDR3: TGTGCCAGCAGCCCAGGCATGGGACGGGACACTGAAGCTTTCTTT.

V and J are TRBV27 and TRBJ2-7; D tentatively reads TRBD1 or TRBD2 (6 bases each). CDR3 size: 13 residues. From germline, CDR1 is MNHEY and CDR2 SMNVEV (reference sequence). Trimming took 0 bases from V and 7 from J, leaving 10 bases between them. The CDR3 reads CASSLSRGAEQYF. In nucleotides, the CDR3 is TGTGCCAGCAGTTTATCAAGGGGGGCGGAGCAGTACTTC.

The V call is TRBV9, the J call TRBJ1-5; D possibly corresponds to TRBD1 (5 bases). Germline V lookup: CDR1 SGDLS, CDR2 YYNGEE. V gave up 0 bases and J gave up 6 bases, with 13 bases separating them. This CDR3 is built from 15 residues. The CDR3: CASSVDGTRGQPQHF. The CDR3 DNA is TGTGCCAGCAGCGTAGACGGGACTCGGGGTCAGCCCCAGCATTTT.

The chain links TRBV6-5 to TRBJ2-6; possible D gene TRBD2, 6 bases. Germline CDR1 MNHEY, CDR2 SVGAGI. The CDR3 runs 16 residues. V lost 2 bases and J 1 base, leaving 9 bases between the germline ends. The CDR3 DNA reads as TGTGCCAGCAGTTACGGTGCGGGGTCTGGGGCCAACGTCCTGACTTTC. Translation: CASSYGAGSGANVLTF.

The chain is built from TRBV4-1 and TRBJ1-2, with D unclear. Trimming took off 3 bases at V and 4 bases at J, with 12 bases between the two ends. The CDR3 covers 14 residues. CDR1 is MGHRA and CDR2 is YSYEKL in the germline V gene. CDR3 protein: CASSQFRASYGYTF. Written as DNA, the CDR3 is TGCGCCAGCAGCCAGTTCCGGGCAAGCTATGGCTACACCTTC.

CDR3 protein: CASSLDWAPNTGELFF. For the CDR3, the DNA is TGTGCCAGCAGCTTAGATTGGGCCCCGAACACCGGGGAGCTGTTTTTT. The V and J genes are TRBV7-9 and TRBJ2-2, with D unclear. Trimming left V 1 base short and J 0 bases short, with 9 bases between. The CDR3 loop spans 16 amino acids. Germline V gives CDR1 SEHNR, CDR2 FQNEAQ (reference sequence).

V usage is TRBV6-4 and J usage is TRBJ2-1, with 7 nucleotides matching TRBD1. The CDR3 loop spans 16 amino acids. Germline loops: CDR1 MRHNA, CDR2 SNTAGT. Trimming at V came to 0 bases and at J to 6 bases, leaving 8 bases not matched to a gene. CDR3 sequence reads: CASSDSERGQSNEQFF. The CDR3 nucleotides are TGTGCCAGCAGTGACTCCGAAAGGGGGCAGAGCAATGAGCAGTTCTTC.

This clone was counted a single time. The rearrangement joins TRBV6-4 to TRBJ1-2; D is ambiguous. There are 14 residues in the CDR3. With 4 bases removed from V and 5 bases from J, the gap between germline ends came to 14 bases. Germline V gene lookup returns CDR1 MRHNA and CDR2 SNTAGT. The CDR3 coding sequence is TGTGCCAGCAGTGTTGGATCCCCGGCATATGGCTACACCTTC. Its protein product is CASSVGSPAYGYTF.

The V and J genes are TRBV2 and TRBJ1-5; TRBD1 matches at 10 bases. The CDR3 loop spans 14 amino acids. Germline V lookup: CDR1 SNHLY, CDR2 FYNNEI. Trimming at V came to 6 bases and at J to 4 bases, leaving 3 bases not matched to a gene. The CDR3 coding sequence is TGTGCCAGCAGACGGACAGGGGGAAATCAGCCCCAGCATTTT. It encodes CASRRTGGNQPQHF.

The chain employs TRBV7-8 and TRBJ2-1, with 12 bases lining up with TRBD2. Germline CDR1 and CDR2: SGHVS and FQNEAQ. The CDR3 has 20 residues. With 0 bases clipped from V and 10 bases from J, the junction kept 19 bases outside the gene matches. The chain's CDR3 is CASSLASYGPRTSGVREQFF. The CDR3 DNA follows: TGTGCCAGCAGCTTAGCTTCGTATGGGCCAAGGACTAGCGGGGTAAGGGAGCAGTTCTTC.

The gene calls are TRBV7-9 and TRBJ2-1; 8 nucleotides agree with TRBD1. Germline trimming cut 6 bases from V and 8 bases from J; bases unmatched to any gene: 6. The CDR3 covers 13 residues. Germline V gene data show CDR1 as SEHNR and CDR2 as FQNEAQ (reference sequence). The CDR3 nucleotides read TGTGCCAGCAGGGCAGGGGGCAGCTATGAGCAGTTCTTC. Protein product: CASRAGGSYEQFF. The entire variable domain, with the rest obtained from reference TRBV7-9 and TRBJ2-1, is as follows: DTGVSQNPRHKITKRGQNVTFRCDPISEHNRLYWYRQTLGQGPEFLTYFQNEAQLEKSRLLSDRFSAERPKGSFSTLEIQRTEQGDSAMYLCASRAGGSYEQFFGPGTRLTVL.